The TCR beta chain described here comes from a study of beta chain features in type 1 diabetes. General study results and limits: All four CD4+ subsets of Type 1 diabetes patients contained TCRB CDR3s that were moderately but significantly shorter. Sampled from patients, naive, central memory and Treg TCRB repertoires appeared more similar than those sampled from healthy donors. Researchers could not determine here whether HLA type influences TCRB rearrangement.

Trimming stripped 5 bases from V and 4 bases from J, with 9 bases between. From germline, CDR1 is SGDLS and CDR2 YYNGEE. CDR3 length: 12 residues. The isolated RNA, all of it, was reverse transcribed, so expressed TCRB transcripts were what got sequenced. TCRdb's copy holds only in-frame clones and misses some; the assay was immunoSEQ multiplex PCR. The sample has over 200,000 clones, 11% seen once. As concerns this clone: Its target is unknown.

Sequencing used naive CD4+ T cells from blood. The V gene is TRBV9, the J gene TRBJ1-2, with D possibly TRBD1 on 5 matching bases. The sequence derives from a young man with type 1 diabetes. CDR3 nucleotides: TGTGCCAGCAGTCAGGGAACCTATGGCTACACCTTC. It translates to CASSQGTYGYTF. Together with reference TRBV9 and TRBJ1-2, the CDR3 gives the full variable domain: DSGVTQTPKHLITATGQRVTLRCSPRSGDLSVYWYQQSLDQGLQFLIQYYNGEERAKGNILERFSAQQFPDLHSELNLSSLELGDSALYFCASSQGTYGYTFGSGTRLTVV.